This T cell receptor (beta chain) was identified in a study of cytomegalovirus exposure and HLA in healthy donors. The study, taken as a whole, reports: High specificity and sensitivity for cytomegalovirus status were reported for the classifier. Confirmation was obtained in vitro that three CMV-associated chains are specific for CMV antigens. A later analysis showed TCR association rates differing by HLA locus, peaking at DRB1 and lowest at HLA-C.

PCR amplification relied on 60 Vbeta primers (plus 13 Jbeta primers). Per the original methods: Later, tens of millions of unique TCR beta chains were counted in an analysis, and approximately 10 million of them were shared. The repertoire was sequenced with immunoSEQ multiplex PCR; TCRdb's copy has only in-frame clones and lacks some. The D gene and trimming were derived from the DNA, and the V and J assignments and clone size from that table. The table lists 150,000 to 200,000 clones, 70% to 85% of them singletons. Turning to this clone: Its matching antigen is unknown.

The germline V gene has CDR1 SEHNR and CDR2 FQNEAQ (reference sequence). V shed 3 bases, J shed 2 bases, and the junction held 2 bases outside the gene matches. The CDR3 is 15 amino acids. The clonotype comes from a woman aged 25 to 39 in good health and CMV-seropositive. The sample was PBMCs. The gene calls are TRBV7-9 and TRBJ2-3; 10 bases match TRBD2. CDR3 nucleotides: TGTGCCAGCAGCTTTAGCGGGGGGCTCACAGATACGCAGTATTTT. It specifies CASSFSGGLTDTQYF.